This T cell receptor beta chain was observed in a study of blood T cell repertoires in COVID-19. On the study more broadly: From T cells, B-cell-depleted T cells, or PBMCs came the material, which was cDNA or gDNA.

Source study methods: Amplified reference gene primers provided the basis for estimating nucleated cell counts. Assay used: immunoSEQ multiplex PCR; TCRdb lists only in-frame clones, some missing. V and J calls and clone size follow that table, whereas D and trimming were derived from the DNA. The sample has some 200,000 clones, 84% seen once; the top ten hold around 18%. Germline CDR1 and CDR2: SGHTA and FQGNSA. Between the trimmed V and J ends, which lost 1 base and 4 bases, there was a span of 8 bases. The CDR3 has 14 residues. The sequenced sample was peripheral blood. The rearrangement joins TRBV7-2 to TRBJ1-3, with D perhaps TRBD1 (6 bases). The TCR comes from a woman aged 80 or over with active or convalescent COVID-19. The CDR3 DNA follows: TGTGCCAGCAGCTTAGACAGGGTAGGAAACACCATATATTTT. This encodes CASSLDRVGNTIYF.